Listed here is a single TCR beta chain. The data were taken from a study of blood T cell repertoires in COVID-19. Study summary: PBMCs, B-cell-depleted T cells, or T cells were the source of the cDNA or gDNA that made up the material.

TCRdb keeps only in-frame clones here, not all; method: immunoSEQ multiplex PCR. The sample includes around 110,000 clones, roughly nine tenths seen only once; the top ten take 1.8%. The receptor's source is a human donor with active COVID-19. The donor label of this sample is uncertain. What was sequenced was peripheral blood.

This CDR3 reads CASSHTGGYEQYF. CDR3 DNA: TGTGCCAGCAGCCACACAGGGGGCTACGAGCAGTACTTC. The chain uses TRBV7-2 and TRBJ2-7; 8 bases are shared with TRBD1. The trim removed 5 bases at V and 3 bases at J, leaving 3 bases unmatched. CDR1 and CDR2 (germline): SGHTA, FQGNSA. The length of the CDR3 is 13 residues.